This TCR beta chain was captured by sequencing in a study of blood T cell repertoires in COVID-19. Study-level information: Samples taken during acute and convalescent COVID-19 were collected in the United States, Italy and Spain. PBMCs, B-cell-depleted T cells, or T cells provided the cDNA or gDNA that made up the material.

In the study's own analysis: By means of reference gene primer amplification, nucleated cell counts were estimated. Sequencing used immunoSEQ multiplex PCR; TCRdb keeps in-frame clones, though not all of them. That table is the source of V, J and clone size, and D and trimming were worked out from the DNA. The data show 390,000 or so clones, about 89% seen once. While infection was still active, Seattle patients were enrolled and then followed longitudinally. The CDR3 spans 16 residues. The germline V gene has CDR1 LNHDA and CDR2 SQIVND (reference sequence). The ends lost 2 bases at V and 3 bases at J; junction bases unmatched: 6.

The V and J genes are TRBV19 and TRBJ2-3; 9 bases fit TRBD1. Sequencing used peripheral blood. The TCR was taken from a woman in her twenties or thirties with COVID-19, enrolled during active disease. The CDR3: CASSIPGQGWTDTQYF. DNA of the CDR3: TGTGCCAGTAGTATACCGGGACAGGGCTGGACAGATACGCAGTATTTT.